This T cell receptor (beta chain) was identified during a study of OX40 agonist ivuxolimab in advanced cancers. Across the whole study: In this cohort, patients received ivuxolimab, an agonistic anti-OX40 (CD134) antibody. Study-level results: The antigen specificity of the peripheral T cells (those that were expanded) was not determined.

Produced via immunoSEQ multiplex PCR; TCRdb's table is partial and in-frame only. This table holds roughly 50,000 clones, approximately 78% found once. In the case of this clone: Antigen unknown.

Sequencing was performed on CD4+ or CD8+ T cells sorted from blood, taken in a trial of the OX40 agonist ivuxolimab. The source of this sequence is an adult with an advanced solid tumor such as melanoma, head and neck, liver or kidney cancer.

CDR3 nucleotides: TGTGCCAGCAGCTCCAACAGGCGCGAGCAGTACTTC. This gives the protein CASSSNRREQYF. The J gene is TRBJ2-7, the V gene TRBV7-9; possibly TRBD1 for D (5 bases). The V gene's germline CDR1 is SEHNR and CDR2 FQNEAQ (reference sequence). The CDR3 totals 12 residues. Trimming cost V 4 bases and J 6 bases, with 10 bases left between them. Together with reference TRBV7-9 and TRBJ2-7, the CDR3 gives the full variable domain: DTGVSQNPRHKITKRGQNVTFRCDPISEHNRLYWYRQTLGQGPEFLTYFQNEAQLEKSRLLSDRFSAERPKGSFSTLEIQRTEQGDSAMYLCASSSNRREQYFGPGTRLTVT.